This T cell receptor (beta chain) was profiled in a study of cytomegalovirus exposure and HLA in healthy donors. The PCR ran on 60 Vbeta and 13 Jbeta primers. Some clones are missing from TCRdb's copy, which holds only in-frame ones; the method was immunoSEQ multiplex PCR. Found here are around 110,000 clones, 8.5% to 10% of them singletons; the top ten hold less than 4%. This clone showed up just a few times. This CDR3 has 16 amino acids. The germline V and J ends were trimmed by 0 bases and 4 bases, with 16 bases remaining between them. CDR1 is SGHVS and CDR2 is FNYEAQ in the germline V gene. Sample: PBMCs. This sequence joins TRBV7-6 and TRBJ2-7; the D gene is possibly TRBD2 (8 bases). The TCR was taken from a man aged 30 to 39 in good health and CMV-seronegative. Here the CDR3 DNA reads TGTGCCAGCAGCTTAGCCCGGGAGGGGGCGGGGTACGAGCAGTACTTC. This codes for CASSLAREGAGYEQYF. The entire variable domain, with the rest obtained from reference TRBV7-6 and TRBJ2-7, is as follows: GAGVSQSPRYKVTKRGQDVALRCDPISGHVSLYWYRQALGQGPEFLTYFNYEAQQDKSGLPNDRFSAERPEGSISTLTIQRTEQRDSAMYRCASSLAREGAGYEQYFGPGTRLTVT.